A single sample gave rise to the 5 T cell receptor beta chains below, sequenced in a study of T cell clonotyping in hematopoietic cell transplantation. TCRdb's copy holds only in-frame clones and misses some; the assay was immunoSEQ multiplex PCR. The sample records fewer than 45,000 clones, over 70% being singletons. The sequencing input was peripheral blood mononuclear cells. These receptors all come from a middle-aged woman in good health. Some clones in this sample may be carry-over from other donors' samples.

This clone has a single count. The chain uses TRBV7-6 and TRBJ2-1; 7 bases match TRBD2. The CDR3 is 14 amino acids. The germline V gene has CDR1 SGHVS and CDR2 FNYEAQ. Germline trimming cut 4 bases from V and 5 bases from J; bases unmatched to any gene: 5. The CDR3 sequence: CASSSTSADNEQFF. In nucleotides, the CDR3 is TGTGCCAGCAGCTCTACTAGCGCCGACAATGAGCAGTTCTTC. The full variable domain, with the rest looked up from reference TRBV7-6 and TRBJ2-1, is GAGVSQSPRYKVTKRGQDVALRCDPISGHVSLYWYRQALGQGPEFLTYFNYEAQQDKSGLPNDRFSAERPEGSISTLTIQRTEQRDSAMYRCASSSTSADNEQFFGPGTRLTVL.

V and J are TRBV5-6 and TRBJ1-2; 7 nucleotides match TRBD1. This CDR3 is 16 amino acids long. The V segment lost 2 bases and the J segment 7 bases; nucleotides outside the gene matches: 14. The V gene's germline CDR1 is SGHDT and CDR2 YYEEEE. CDR3 region: CASSLPGFTGAGGYTF. In nucleotides, the CDR3 is TGTGCCAGCAGCTTACCTGGGTTTACAGGGGCTGGTGGCTACACCTTC.

This chain joins TRBV5-1 and TRBJ2-2; possibly TRBD2 for D (5 bases). Looked up from germline, CDR1 is SGHRS and CDR2 is YFSETQ. The CDR3 extends over 19 amino acids. Trimming took off 2 bases at V and 4 bases at J, with 24 bases between the two ends. This CDR3 reads CASSFHHDTGSGITGELFF. CDR3 sequence (DNA): TGCGCCAGCAGCTTCCACCACGACACGGGGTCGGGAATCACCGGGGAGCTGTTTTTT. Based on the CDR3 plus reference TRBV5-1 and TRBJ2-2, the full variable domain is KAGVTQTPRYLIKTRGQQVTLSCSPISGHRSVSWYQQTPGQGLQFLFEYFSETQRNKGNFPGRFSGRQFSNSRSEMNVSTLELGDSALYLCASSFHHDTGSGITGELFFGEGSRLTVL.

This clone was detected only a few times. The genes are TRBV28 and TRBJ1-2; 9 bases map to TRBD1. V lost 4 bases and J lost 5; bases outside the gene matches: 8. Germline CDR1 and CDR2: MDHEN and SYDVKM. There are 15 residues in the CDR3. CDR3 sequence (DNA): TGTGCCAGCAGTTCCATAGGGACAGGGACGTATGGCTACACCTTC. Translating gives CASSSIGTGTYGYTF.

V and J are TRBV11-2 and TRBJ2-7; D unresolved. CDR3 size: 11 residues. CDR1 SGHAT and CDR2 FQNNGV come from the germline V gene. Trimming left V 0 bases short and J 3 bases short, with 0 bases between. The CDR3, as DNA: TGTGCCAGCAGCTTAGACTACGAGCAGTACTTC. Amino acid sequence: CASSLDYEQYF.